This T cell receptor (beta chain) came from a study of T-cell memory formation after mild COVID-19. Germline lookup yields CDR1 SEHNR and CDR2 FQNEAQ (reference sequence). This CDR3 comprises 15 residues. V lost 5 bases to trimming and J lost 6 bases, with 19 bases between them. This clonotype was seen more than once but under ten times. One entry per CDR3 protein, called by TCRdb with MiXCR from the 5' RACE reads. Of 580,000 or so distinct CDR3 sequences listed, approximately 15% were seen once; the top ten hold just over 8%. This TCR came from an adult woman who had mild COVID-19 (a few samples of this study predate the infection). Cell type and time point are not known. The V and J genes are TRBV7-9 and TRBJ1-2; D call uncertain. The specimen sequenced was PBMCs or a T cell subset sorted from them (not recorded which). The CDR3 bases are TGTGCCAGCAGCCCGCGGGTAGCGGGGAGGGATGGCTACACCTTC. This gives the protein CASSPRVAGRDGYTF.